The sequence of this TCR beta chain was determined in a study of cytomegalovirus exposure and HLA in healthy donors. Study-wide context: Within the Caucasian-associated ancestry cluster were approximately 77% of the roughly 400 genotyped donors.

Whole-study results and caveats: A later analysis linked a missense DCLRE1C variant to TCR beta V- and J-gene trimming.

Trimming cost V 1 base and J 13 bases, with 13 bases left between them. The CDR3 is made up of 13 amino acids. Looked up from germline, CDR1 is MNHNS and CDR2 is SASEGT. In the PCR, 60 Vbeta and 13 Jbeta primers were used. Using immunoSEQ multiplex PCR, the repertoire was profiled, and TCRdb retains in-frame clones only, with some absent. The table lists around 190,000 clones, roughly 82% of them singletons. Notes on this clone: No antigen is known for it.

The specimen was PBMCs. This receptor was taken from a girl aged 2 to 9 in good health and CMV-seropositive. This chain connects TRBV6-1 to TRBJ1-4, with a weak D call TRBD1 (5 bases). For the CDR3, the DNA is TGTGCCAGCAGTGAAGGGGGGGGAAGAAGACTGTTTTTT. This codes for CASSEGGGRRLFF.